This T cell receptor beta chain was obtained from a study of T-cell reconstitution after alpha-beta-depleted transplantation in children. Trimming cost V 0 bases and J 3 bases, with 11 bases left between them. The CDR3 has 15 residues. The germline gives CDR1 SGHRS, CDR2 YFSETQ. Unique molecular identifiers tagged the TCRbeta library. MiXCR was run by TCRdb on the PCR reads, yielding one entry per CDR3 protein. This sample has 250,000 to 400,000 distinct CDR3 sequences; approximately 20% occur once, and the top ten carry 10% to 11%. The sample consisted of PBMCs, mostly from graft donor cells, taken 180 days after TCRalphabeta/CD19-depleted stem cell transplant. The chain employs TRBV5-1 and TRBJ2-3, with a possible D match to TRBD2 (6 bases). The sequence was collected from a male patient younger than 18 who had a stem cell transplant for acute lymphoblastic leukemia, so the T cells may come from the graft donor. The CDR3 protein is CASSLGLALTDTQYF. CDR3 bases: TGCGCCAGCAGCTTGGGTCTAGCGTTGACAGATACGCAGTATTTT.